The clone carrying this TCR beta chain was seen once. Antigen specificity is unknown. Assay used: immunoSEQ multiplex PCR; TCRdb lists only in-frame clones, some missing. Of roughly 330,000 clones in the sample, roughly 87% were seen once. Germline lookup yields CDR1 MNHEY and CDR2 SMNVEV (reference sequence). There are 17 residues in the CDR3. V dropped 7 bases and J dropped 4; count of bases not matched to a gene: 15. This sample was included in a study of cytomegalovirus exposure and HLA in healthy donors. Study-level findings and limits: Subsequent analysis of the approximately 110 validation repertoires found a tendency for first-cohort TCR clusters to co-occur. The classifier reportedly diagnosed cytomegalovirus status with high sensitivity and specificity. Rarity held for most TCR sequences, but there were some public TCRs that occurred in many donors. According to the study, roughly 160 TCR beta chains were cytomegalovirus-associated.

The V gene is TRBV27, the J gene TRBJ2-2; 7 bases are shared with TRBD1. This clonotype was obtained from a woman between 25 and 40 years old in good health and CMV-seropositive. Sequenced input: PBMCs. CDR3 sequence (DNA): TGTGCCAGCACCGACGACAGGGCGTCCCAGGGCACCGGGGAGCTGTTTTTT. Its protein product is CASTDDRASQGTGELFF.